These 20 T cell receptor beta chains originate from one sample sequenced in a study of blood T cell repertoires in COVID-19. Data came from immunoSEQ multiplex PCR; TCRdb stores just in-frame clones and leaves some out. The sample lists approximately 100,000 clones; around 78% were seen once. Specimen: peripheral blood. These receptors were collected from a man older than 75 with COVID-19, enrolled during active disease.

The V and J genes are TRBV27 and TRBJ2-2, with 10 nucleotides matching TRBD1. The V gene end was trimmed by 6 bases and the J gene end by 8 bases; junction bases not matched to a gene: 9. Germline V CDR1 and CDR2: MNHEY, SMNVEV (reference sequence). This CDR3 region has 15 residues. The CDR3 is CASRKTGGYWGELFF. The CDR3 DNA is TGTGCCAGCAGAAAGACAGGGGGCTATTGGGGGGAGCTGTTTTTT.

The chain combines TRBV14 with TRBJ1-1, with D maybe TRBD1 (6 bases). CDR3 length equals 14 residues. Per germline, CDR1 SGHDN and CDR2 FVKESK. Between the trimmed V and J ends, which lost 4 bases and 4 bases, there was a span of 13 bases. CDR3 bases: TGTGCCAGCAGCCGATGGGTAGGGGGCACTGAAGCTTTCTTT. It yields the protein CASSRWVGGTEAFF. Looking up the rest from reference TRBV14 and TRBJ1-1 gives the full variable domain: EAGVTQFPSHSVIEKGQTVTLRCDPISGHDNLYWYRRVMGKEIKFLLHFVKESKQDESGMPNNRFLAERTGGTYSTLKVQPAELEDSGVYFCASSRWVGGTEAFFGQGTRLTVV.

The rearrangement links TRBV4-1 to TRBJ2-1; D is perhaps TRBD2 (6 bases). The CDR3 has 15 amino acids. Germline V gene data show CDR1 as MGHRA and CDR2 as YSYEKL. The ends were cut back, 5 bases at V and 3 bases at J, with 14 bases in the middle. CDR3 sequence: CASSDSGAFYNEQFF. In DNA, the CDR3 is TGCGCCAGCAGCGATAGCGGAGCCTTCTACAATGAGCAGTTCTTC.

This clone has a handful of counts. The V gene is TRBV24-1, the J gene TRBJ1-5; TRBD1 might be the D (6 bases). V lost 3 bases, J lost 5 bases, and 13 bases lay in between. CDR1 is KGHDR and CDR2 is SFDVKD in the germline V gene. This CDR3 is built from 15 residues. The CDR3 is CATSDSRGADQPQHF. The CDR3 bases are TGTGCCACCAGTGATAGTCGGGGGGCGGATCAGCCCCAGCATTTT.

The CDR3 region has the DNA TGTGCCAGCTCCGGGGGGTCCACAGATACGCAGTATTTT. Translation gives CASSGGSTDTQYF. V is TRBV18 and J is TRBJ2-3, with 7 bases that match TRBD2. With 6 bases clipped from V and 2 bases from J, the junction kept 2 bases outside the gene matches. Germline lookup yields CDR1 KGHSH and CDR2 LQKENI. This CDR3 region has 13 residues.

The chain employs TRBV6-2 or TRBV6-3 and TRBJ2-1; 10 positions match TRBD2. Trimming cost V 0 bases and J 9 bases; bases outside gene matches: 8. The CDR3 extends over 16 amino acids. The germline gives CDR1 MNHEY, CDR2 SVGEGT. The CDR3 DNA sequence: TGTGCCAGCAGTTACTCGAGCGGGAGGGTAGGGGGTGAGCAGTTCTTC. Translated: CASSYSSGRVGGEQFF.

This clone has more than one count but fewer than ten. This chain links TRBV7-3 with TRBJ2-5; TRBD2 aligns across 11 bases. Trimming took 5 bases from V and 4 from J; bases not matched to a gene: 0. Germline CDR1 SGHTA, CDR2 FQGTGA. This CDR3 region has 13 residues. Here the CDR3 reads CASSGTSGETQYF. The CDR3 coding sequence is TGTGCCAGCAGCGGGACTAGCGGAGAGACCCAGTACTTC. Drawing the rest from reference TRBV7-3 and TRBJ2-5, the complete variable domain is GAGVSQTPSNKVTEKGKYVELRCDPISGHTALYWYRQSLGQGPEFLIYFQGTGAADDSGLPNDRFFAVRPEGSVSTLKIQRTERGDSAVYLCASSGTSGETQYFGPGTRLLVL.

The rearrangement joins TRBV13 to TRBJ2-1; the match to TRBD2 covers 9 bases. J lost 6 bases, V lost 0 bases, and 6 bases had no gene match. This CDR3 spans 16 amino acids. The germline gives CDR1 PRHDT, CDR2 FYEKMQ (reference sequence). CDR3 sequence: CASSLGLAGFGNEQFF. The CDR3 DNA follows: TGTGCCAGCAGCTTAGGGCTAGCGGGGTTCGGCAATGAGCAGTTCTTC.

This clone was detected a few times. V gene TRBV2 combines with J gene TRBJ2-7, with 7 nucleotides matching TRBD1. This CDR3 is built from 12 residues. The ends lost 6 bases at V and 7 bases at J; junction bases unmatched: 6. In germline, CDR1 is SNHLY, CDR2 FYNNEI. The CDR3 here is CASRGDREEQYF. The CDR3 nucleotides read TGTGCCAGCAGAGGCGACAGGGAAGAGCAGTACTTC.

The chain carries TRBV29-1 and TRBJ1-1; D ambiguous. V dropped 5 bases and J dropped 3 bases, with 10 bases sitting between them. The germline V gene encodes CDR1 SQVTM and CDR2 ANQGSEA. The CDR3 spans 12 residues. The CDR3 region is CSVRGEDTEAFF. The CDR3 bases are TGCAGCGTTCGGGGAGAAGACACTGAAGCTTTCTTT.

This rearrangement joins TRBV18 to TRBJ1-2; D is unclear. Per germline, CDR1 KGHSH and CDR2 LQKENI. The CDR3 length is 13 residues. The germline V and J ends were trimmed by 4 bases and 0 bases, with 6 bases remaining between them. The CDR3 DNA sequence: TGTGCCAGCTCACGAGAAGCTAACTATGGCTACACCTTC. Residues: CASSREANYGYTF.

In this sample, this clone turned up once. This sequence joins TRBV2 and TRBJ2-7; 8 positions agree with TRBD1. V shed 6 bases and J 7 bases; nucleotides not matched to a gene: 8. The CDR3 has 13 residues. Germline V gene data show CDR1 as SNHLY and CDR2 as FYNNEI. The CDR3 protein is CASSNRGTGEQYF. The CDR3 nucleotides are TGTGCCAGCAGCAACAGGGGGACTGGTGAGCAGTACTTC.

The sample holds one count of this clone. This sequence joins TRBV28 and TRBJ1-3; D ambiguous. The CDR3 totals 16 residues. V dropped 3 bases and J dropped 0 bases, with 12 bases sitting between them. The germline V gene has CDR1 MDHEN and CDR2 SYDVKM. The CDR3 reads CASSFAAVSSGNTIYF. CDR3 DNA sequence: TGTGCCAGCAGTTTTGCGGCAGTCAGCTCTGGAAACACCATATATTTT.

The chain uses TRBV15 and TRBJ1-5; D not certain. The germline V gene encodes CDR1 LNHNV and CDR2 YYDKDF (reference sequence). Deletions cut 1 base from V and 10 bases from J, with 14 bases between. The CDR3 has 14 residues. CDR3 amino acids: CATSRGTAREPQHF. CDR3 nucleotide sequence: TGTGCCACCAGCAGAGGGACTGCACGGGAACCCCAGCATTTT. The full variable domain, completed using reference TRBV15 and TRBJ1-5, is DAMVIQNPRYQVTQFGKPVTLSCSQTLNHNVMYWYQQKSSQAPKLLFHYYDKDFNNEADTPDNFQSRRPNTSFCFLDIRSPGLGDTAMYLCATSRGTAREPQHFGDGTRLSIL.

The rearrangement uses TRBV7-8 and TRBJ1-4, with TRBD1 identical over 8 bases. There are 15 residues in the CDR3. The ends lost 0 bases at V and 3 bases at J; junction bases unmatched: 0. The germline V gene encodes CDR1 SGHVS and CDR2 FQNEAQ. This chain's CDR3 is CASSLADRANEKLFF. The CDR3 coding sequence is TGTGCCAGCAGCTTAGCGGACAGGGCTAATGAAAAACTGTTTTTT.

The gene calls are TRBV29-1 and TRBJ2-1, with TRBD1 as a possible D gene (6 bases). Germline V lookup: CDR1 SQVTM, CDR2 ANQGSEA. Trimming shortened V by 3 bases and J by 0 bases, and 30 bases separated the two germline ends. This CDR3 has 21 residues. This chain's CDR3 is CSVDNLRGLSFSISSYNEQFF. CDR3 sequence (DNA): TGCAGCGTTGATAACCTCAGGGGCCTTTCGTTCAGTATTAGCTCCTACAATGAGCAGTTCTTC.

The chain joins TRBV28 to TRBJ2-7; 9 nucleotides align to TRBD2. Germline CDR1 reads MDHEN; CDR2 reads SYDVKM. This CDR3 comprises 16 residues. V was pared by 6 bases and J by 3 bases, with 12 bases of the junction left unmatched. CDR3 in DNA: TGTGCCAGCAGCCATGTGGAGCTAGCGGGAAACTACGAGCAGTACTTC. Encoded protein: CASSHVELAGNYEQYF.

The chain employs TRBV10-1 and TRBJ2-7; no clear D. Per germline, CDR1 WNHNN and CDR2 SYGVQD (reference sequence). V lost 6 bases and J lost 6, with 15 bases in between. The CDR3 has 13 amino acids. The CDR3 DNA reads as TGCGCCAGCAGCCTGACTCTTTCCGGCGAGCAGTACTTC. It translates to CASSLTLSGEQYF.

The rearrangement uses TRBV11-2 and TRBJ1-6; a possible D gene is TRBD1 (5 bases). CDR3 size: 13 residues. Trimming removed 3 bases from V and 10 bases from J, with 10 bases in between. Germline V CDR1 and CDR2: SGHAT, FQNNGV. The CDR3 DNA reads TGTGCCAGCAGCTTGCAGGGAAGGTCACCCCTCCACTTT. It is translated as CASSLQGRSPLHF.

The chain has TRBV3-1 (or the pseudogene TRBV3-2) and TRBJ2-2, with D hard to call. The CDR3 is 15 residues long. The ends were cut back, 4 bases at V and 7 bases at J, with 16 bases in the middle. In germline, CDR1 is LGHDT, CDR2 YNNKEL (reference sequence). The DNA for the CDR3 is TGTGCCAGCAGCCCTAGACTGGAGTTTGGCGGGGAGCTGTTTTTT. Translating it yields CASSPRLEFGGELFF.